The 19 T cell receptor beta chains below come from one sample, sequenced in a study of T-cell memory formation after mild COVID-19. TCRdb fed the 5' RACE reads into MiXCR, producing one record per CDR3 protein. The sample shows 350,000 to 500,000 distinct CDR3 sequences, roughly 18% of them seen only once. Material: PBMCs or a T cell subset sorted from them (not recorded which). These receptors originate from a man younger than 30 who had mild COVID-19 (a few samples of this study predate the infection). Cell type and time point are not known.

This clonotype was seen repeatedly, ten times or more. V gene TRBV29-1 combines with J gene TRBJ2-5; D not certain. This CDR3 region has 12 residues. V lost 4 bases to trimming and J lost 0 bases, with 6 bases between them. Germline V lookup: CDR1 SQVTM, CDR2 ANQGSEA. The CDR3 loop reads CSVGMYQETQYF. In DNA form, the CDR3 reads TGCAGCGTTGGAATGTACCAAGAGACCCAGTACTTC.

The chain joins TRBV12-3 or TRBV12-4 to TRBJ1-1, with a weak D call TRBD1 (6 bases). Trimming pared 3 bases from V and 4 bases from J, leaving 12 bases between. There are 14 residues in the CDR3. Written as DNA, the CDR3 is TGTGCCAGCAGTTTTCAGGGGTTAGGCACTGAAGCTTTCTTT. Protein product: CASSFQGLGTEAFF.

This clonotype has more than one count but fewer than ten. The CDR3 nucleotides are TGTGCCAGCAGCCCCGATGCCTGGACTTCGGCTAGCAATCAGCCCCAGCATTTT. It codes for CASSPDAWTSASNQPQHF. The chain employs TRBV7-2 and TRBJ1-5; D unresolved. The germline gives CDR1 SGHTA, CDR2 FQGNSA. V was pared by 5 bases and J by 0 bases, with 20 bases between. This CDR3 comprises 18 residues.

This clonotype occurred many times. This chain links TRBV5-1 with TRBJ2-5, with a tentative D call TRBD2 (5 bases). Germline assignment: CDR1 SGHRS and CDR2 YFSETQ. There are 15 residues in the CDR3. The V end was cut by 0 bases, the J end by 1 base, with 10 bases between. CDR3 amino acids: CASSLGDYIQETQYF. CDR3 nucleotides: TGCGCCAGCAGCTTGGGAGACTACATCCAAGAGACCCAGTACTTC.

This clonotype was detected a few times. The chain combines TRBV24-1 with TRBJ2-1; D call uncertain. Germline CDR1 reads KGHDR; CDR2 reads SFDVKD. V was pared by 7 bases and J by 6 bases, with 12 bases between. The CDR3 consists of 13 residues. The CDR3 DNA sequence: TGTGCCACCAGGCCCGGAATGGGCAATGAGCAGTTCTTC. This encodes CATRPGMGNEQFF.

This clonotype has only a few counts. The chain is built from TRBV15 and TRBJ1-4, with 11 bases matching TRBD1. The CDR3 is 17 residues long. Looked up from germline, CDR1 is LNHNV and CDR2 is YYDKDF (reference sequence). Trimming cost V 5 bases and J 1 base; bases outside gene matches: 6. The CDR3 sequence: CATSLGTGGITNEKLFF. CDR3 in DNA: TGTGCCACCAGCCTTGGGACAGGGGGAATAACTAATGAAAAACTGTTTTTT.

This clonotype was picked up many times. The CDR3 loop is CASSEGWEANGYTF. CDR3 DNA: TGTGCCAGCAGTGAGGGTTGGGAAGCGAATGGCTACACCTTC. The chain has TRBV6-1 and TRBJ1-2, with D uncertain. This CDR3 comprises 14 residues. V dropped 3 bases and J dropped 6 bases, with 14 bases sitting between them. Germline-derived CDR1 and CDR2 are MNHNS and SASEGT.

Concerning this clonotype: A single base separates this from a much larger clone, so it may be a read error. Here the CDR3 DNA reads TGTGCCAGCAGCTTAATGACCACTGAAGCTTTCTTT. The encoded protein is CASSLMTTEAFF. The V gene is TRBV7-2, the J gene TRBJ1-1; D is undetermined. The CDR3 sequence is 12 residues long. With 2 bases removed from V and 4 bases from J, the gap between germline ends came to 5 bases. Germline CDR1 and CDR2: SGHTA and FQGNSA.

This clonotype appeared many times. The chain has TRBV18 and TRBJ2-7, with D possibly matching TRBD2 (5 bases). The V end lost 6 bases, the J end lost 7 bases, and 13 bases lay between the germline ends. CDR3 length equals 12 residues. CDR1 and CDR2 from the germline V gene are KGHSH and LQKENI. CDR3 sequence reads: CASSPDRGEQYV. The CDR3 DNA follows: TGTGCCAGCTCTCCCGACCGCGGGGAGCAGTACGTC.

As regards this clonotype: A read error may produce the germline difference seen at one junction end. The chain has TRBV2 and TRBJ1-5; 8 nucleotides agree with TRBD1. Germline CDR1 is SNHLY and CDR2 is FYNNEI. The CDR3 consists of 15 residues. Written as DNA, the CDR3 is TGTGCCAGCAGGGAAGGACAGGGTGGTAATCAGCCCCAGCATTTT. This sequence encodes CASREGQGGNQPQHF.

This chain connects TRBV3-1 to TRBJ2-3; either TRBD1 or TRBD2 may supply D (5 bases each). This CDR3 region has 15 residues. V was trimmed by 4 bases and J by 3 bases, leaving 14 bases between them. CDR1 and CDR2 (germline): LGHDT, YNNKEL (reference sequence). The CDR3 nucleotides read TGTGCCAGCAGCCTCGGGACCCGGTGGACAGATACGCAGTATTTT. Translated: CASSLGTRWTDTQYF.

The chain carries TRBV4-3 and TRBJ2-7; the D gene is possibly TRBD1 (5 bases). CDR1 and CDR2 (germline): LGHNA, YSLEER. Trimming removed 0 bases from V and 7 bases from J, with 13 bases in between. This CDR3 is 14 amino acids long. As DNA, the CDR3 is TGCGCCAGCAGCCAAGACCCCGACAGTATAGAGCAGTACTTC. Its translation: CASSQDPDSIEQYF.

The V and J genes are TRBV6-1 and TRBJ1-5; 7 positions match TRBD1. This CDR3 contains 14 residues. CDR1 and CDR2 (germline): MNHNS, SASEGT. V was pared by 8 bases and J by 3 bases, with 7 bases of the junction left unmatched. The CDR3 loop reads CASSKGANNQPQHF. The DNA of the CDR3 is TGTGCCAGCTCTAAGGGGGCAAACAATCAGCCCCAGCATTTT.

This clonotype was detected only a few times. V is TRBV14 and J is TRBJ2-1; 11 nucleotides agree with TRBD1. Per the germline V gene, CDR1 is SGHDN and CDR2 is FVKESK. V was clipped by 3 bases and J by 8 bases; unmatched bases: 12. CDR3 length equals 17 residues. The CDR3 loop is CASSHDPRDRGVDEQFF. Here the CDR3 DNA reads TGTGCCAGCAGCCACGACCCGCGGGACAGGGGGGTCGATGAGCAGTTCTTC.

Points on this clonotype: With a much larger clone just one base away, this may be a read error. The chain recombines TRBV2 with TRBJ2-4; D is possibly TRBD1 (6 bases). The V gene lost 7 bases and the J gene lost 7 bases, with 17 bases spanning the gap. This CDR3 comprises 14 residues. CDR1 is SNHLY, CDR2 FYNNEI, per germline. This CDR3 is CASTEEAGENIQYF. Here the CDR3 DNA reads TGTGCCAGCACTGAGGAGGCAGGGGAGAACATTCAGTACTTC.

The J gene is TRBJ2-6, the V gene TRBV12-3 or TRBV12-4, with unresolved D. V lost 3 bases and J 5 bases, leaving 11 bases between the germline ends. The CDR3 runs 15 residues. As DNA, the CDR3 is TGTGCCAGCAGTTTTGTGGACCCGTGGGCCAACGTCCTGACTTTC. This gives the protein CASSFVDPWANVLTF.

This clonotype was seen only a few times. The V and J genes are TRBV7-3 and TRBJ2-1; D remains unclear. V lost 5 bases to trimming and J lost 5 bases, with 7 bases between them. Germline V CDR1 and CDR2: SGHTA, FQGTGA. The CDR3 consists of 12 residues. CDR3 DNA sequence: TGTGCCAGCAGCAGTATGAACAATGAGCAGTTCTTC. Protein sequence: CASSSMNNEQFF. Filled out from reference TRBV7-3 and TRBJ2-1, the complete variable domain reads GAGVSQTPSNKVTEKGKYVELRCDPISGHTALYWYRQSLGQGPEFLIYFQGTGAADDSGLPNDRFFAVRPEGSVSTLKIQRTERGDSAVYLCASSSMNNEQFFGPGTRLTVL.

The chain combines TRBV10-3 with TRBJ1-2; 7 positions match TRBD1. This CDR3 is built from 13 residues. V lost 6 bases to trimming and J lost 10 bases; unmatched junction nucleotides: 11. Per the germline V gene, CDR1 is ENHRY and CDR2 is SYGVKD. Here the CDR3 reads CAISGGDRGAYTF. Written as DNA, the CDR3 is TGTGCCATCAGCGGCGGGGACAGAGGGGCCTACACCTTC.

The chain joins TRBV18 to TRBJ1-1; 8 bases map to TRBD1. The germline gives CDR1 KGHSH, CDR2 LQKENI. The CDR3 extends over 14 amino acids. The V segment lost 5 bases and the J segment 3 bases; nucleotides outside the gene matches: 5. CDR3 loop: CASSYLQGDTEAFF. CDR3 nucleotide sequence: TGTGCCAGCTCATACCTACAGGGGGACACTGAAGCTTTCTTT.